This T cell receptor beta chain was found in a study of blood T cell repertoires in COVID-19. Generated by immunoSEQ multiplex PCR, the TCRdb table keeps only in-frame clones and is missing some. This sample carries fewer than 350,000 clones, about 86% of them seen once, and the ten largest clones take about 4.2%. The V and J ends lost 1 base and 4 bases respectively, with 10 bases between them. The CDR3 totals 14 residues. Germline CDR1 reads SEHNR; CDR2 reads FQNEAQ (reference sequence). The TCR was taken from a woman aged 40 to 55 with acute COVID-19. Sequencing was performed on PBMCs or T cells enriched from blood (not recorded which). V gene TRBV7-9 combines with J gene TRBJ1-2; D is possibly TRBD1 (6 bases). The CDR3 sequence: CASSLGGTSYGYTF. The CDR3 DNA reads as TGTGCCAGCAGCTTAGGTGGGACAAGCTATGGCTACACCTTC.